This section outlines one T cell receptor beta chain sequence together with its context. Its specificity is not known. This entry is derived from a study of Ad26.COV2.S vaccination and SARS-CoV-2 variants. Study in general: Doses of Ad26.COV2.S were injected into muscle once or twice, 56 days apart.

Regarding treatment: over 15 received Ad26.COV2.S at low or high dose, single or two shots; roughly five received placebo; per-sample allocation not given. Samples analyzed were those drawn on day 63 after the first vaccine or placebo injection. Ad26 vector vaccine expressed Wuhan-strain SARS-CoV-2 spike. This CDR3 spans 12 amino acids. Germline V gives CDR1 SQVTM, CDR2 ANQGSEA. V gave up 4 bases and J gave up 6 bases, with 11 bases separating them. Findings and caveats of the study: People given the vaccine had a wider spike-specific TCR breadth than placebo recipients did. It is possible that the TCR breadth and depth analyses underestimated the total T cell responses.

Clones were sequenced by immunoSEQ multiplex PCR, and TCRdb holds only the in-frame ones, with some missing. Of roughly 400,000 clones listed, around 91% are singletons. This clonotype was obtained from a person between 18 and 65 years old who received the Ad26.COV2.S COVID-19 vaccine or a placebo. The J gene is TRBJ2-3, the V gene TRBV29-1; D is possibly TRBD1 (5 bases). Sequenced material: peripheral blood, taken in a trial of Ad26.COV2.S vaccine versus placebo. The CDR3: CSVGQGSDTQYF. For the CDR3, the DNA is TGCAGCGTTGGTCAGGGTTCGGATACGCAGTATTTT.